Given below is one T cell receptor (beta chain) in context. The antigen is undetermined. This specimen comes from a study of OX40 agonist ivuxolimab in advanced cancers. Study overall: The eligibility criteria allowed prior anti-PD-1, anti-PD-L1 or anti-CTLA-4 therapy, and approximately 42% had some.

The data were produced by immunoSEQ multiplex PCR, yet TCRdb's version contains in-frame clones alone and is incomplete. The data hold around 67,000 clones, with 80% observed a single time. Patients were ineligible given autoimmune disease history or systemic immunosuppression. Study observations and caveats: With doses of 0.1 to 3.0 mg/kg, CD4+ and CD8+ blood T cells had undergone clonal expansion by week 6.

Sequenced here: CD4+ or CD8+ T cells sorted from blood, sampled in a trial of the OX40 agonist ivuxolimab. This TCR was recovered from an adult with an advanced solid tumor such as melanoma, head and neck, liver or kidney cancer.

CDR3: CASSPTFTDTQYF. CDR3 sequence (DNA): TGTGCCAGCAGCCCCACTTTCACAGATACGCAGTATTTT. V gene TRBV7-2 combines with J gene TRBJ2-3; D is uncertain. Germline lookup yields CDR1 SGHTA and CDR2 FQGNSA. V shed 5 bases and J shed 2 bases, with 8 bases lying between them. This CDR3 region has 13 residues.